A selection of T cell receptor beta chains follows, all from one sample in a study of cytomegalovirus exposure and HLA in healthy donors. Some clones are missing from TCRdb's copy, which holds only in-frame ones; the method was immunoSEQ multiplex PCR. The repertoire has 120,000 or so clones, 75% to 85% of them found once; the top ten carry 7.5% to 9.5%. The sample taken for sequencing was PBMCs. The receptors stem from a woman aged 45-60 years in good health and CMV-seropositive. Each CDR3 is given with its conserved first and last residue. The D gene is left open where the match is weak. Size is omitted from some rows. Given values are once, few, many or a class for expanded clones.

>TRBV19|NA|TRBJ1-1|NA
TGTGCCAGTAGTATAGATTACTCCGTCATGAACACTGAAGCTTTCTTT
CASSIDYSVMNTEAFF
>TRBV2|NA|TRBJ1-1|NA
TGTGCCAGCAGCCTGACAGGTCTGAACACTGAAGCTTTCTTT
CASSLTGLNTEAFF
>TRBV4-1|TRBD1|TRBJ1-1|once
TGCGCCAGCAGCCAACCTTTACAGGGGAGGAAAGAAGCTTTCTTT
CASSQPLQGRKEAFF
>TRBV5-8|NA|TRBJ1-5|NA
TGTGCCAGCAGCTTAACAGCGGGGGGTGAGCCCCAGCATTTT
CASSLTAGGEPQHF
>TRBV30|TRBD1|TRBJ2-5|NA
TGTGCCTGGAGGCCGGGACAGGGGAGTCCCGAGACCCAGTACTTC
CAWRPGQGSPETQYF
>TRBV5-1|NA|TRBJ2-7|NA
TGCGCCAGCAGCTTCCCTGAGATCGACGAGCAGTACTTC
CASSFPEIDEQYF
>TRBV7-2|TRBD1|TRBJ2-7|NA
TGTGCCAGCAGCGTATCCGGGACAGGAGACGAGCAGTACTTC
CASSVSGTGDEQYF
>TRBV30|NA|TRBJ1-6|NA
TGTGCCTGGAGCCGTAGAGGGCTATCACCCCTCCACTTT
CAWSRRGLSPLHF
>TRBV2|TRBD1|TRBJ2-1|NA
TGTGCCAGCGGAACAGGGGGTGAGCAGTTCTTC
CASGTGGEQFF
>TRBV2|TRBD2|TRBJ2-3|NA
TGTGCCAGCCGGGGTGGGCGGGGGGTCGGAGATACGCAGTATTTT
CASRGGRGVGDTQYF
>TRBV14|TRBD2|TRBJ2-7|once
TGTGCCAGCAGCCCCTGGACTAGCGGGGAGCAGTACTTC
CASSPWTSGEQYF
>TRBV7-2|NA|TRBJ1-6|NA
TGTGCCAGCAGCCGACAGACCCCGTCTGATGGGTTCGTTACCCACTTT
CASSRQTPSDGFVTHF
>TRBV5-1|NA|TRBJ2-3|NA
TGCGCCAGCAGCTCCCGGTTAACCACAGATACGCAGTATTTT
CASSSRLTTDTQYF